The 15 T cell receptor beta chains in this list originate from one sample, sequenced in a study of blood T cell repertoires in COVID-19 (dated by TCRdb to 2019 to 2021). The library was produced with the immunoSEQ multiplex PCR assay. As stored in TCRdb, this immuneACCESS dataset retains in-frame rearrangements with V and J assigned. A fraction of the clones does not appear; measured against another copy, unresolved V genes explain less than half of the discrepancy, and the remainder lacks a known reason. Counted in this sample were roughly 160,000 clones; roughly 84% of them appeared once. Less than 3.5% of the sample belongs to the ten largest clones. Sequenced sample: peripheral blood. All receptors come from a woman in her fifties or sixties with acute or convalescent COVID-19.

This clone was detected only once. The V gene is TRBV27, the J gene TRBJ1-4; D possibly corresponds to TRBD1 (6 bases). Trimming cost V 6 bases and J 0 bases, with 14 bases left between them. Germline V gene data show CDR1 as MNHEY and CDR2 as SMNVEV (reference sequence). There are 16 residues in the CDR3. This CDR3 is CASRIQGYATNEKLFF. CDR3 DNA: TGTGCCAGCAGAATACAGGGTTATGCAACTAATGAAAAACTGTTTTTT.

This chain uses TRBV3-1 (or the pseudogene TRBV3-2) with TRBJ2-7; D gene ambiguous. Germline CDR1 reads LGHDT; CDR2 reads YNNKEL (reference sequence). V lost 1 base to trimming and J lost 6 bases, with 7 bases between them. This CDR3 has 12 residues. CDR3 in DNA: TGTGCCAGCAGCCAAGTCCTAGGCGAGCAGTACTTC. Protein sequence: CASSQVLGEQYF.

This sequence joins TRBV14 and TRBJ2-7; 9 bases agree with TRBD1. CDR1 and CDR2 (germline): SGHDN, FVKESK. V shed 2 bases, J shed 2 bases, and the junction held 7 bases outside the gene matches. The CDR3 contains 16 residues. The CDR3 region has the DNA TGTGCCAGCAGCCAAATAGACAGGGGGGTCACCTACGAGCAGTACTTC. It translates to CASSQIDRGVTYEQYF.

The sample holds one count of this clone. This chain links TRBV6-5 with TRBJ1-2; D possibly corresponds to TRBD1 (5 bases). The CDR3 is 14 amino acids. V lost 0 bases to trimming and J lost 4 bases, with 9 bases between them. CDR1 MNHEY and CDR2 SVGAGI come from the germline V gene. The CDR3 DNA reads as TGTGCCAGCAGTTACTCCAGGGAAGGCTATGGCTACACCTTC. As protein: CASSYSREGYGYTF.

This clone was seen only once. Written as DNA, the CDR3 is TGTGCCACCAGTGATTTCGAGGGGGCCGGCTATGGCTACACCTTC. Translating it yields CATSDFEGAGYGYTF. This chain joins TRBV24-1 and TRBJ1-2; 7 nucleotides agree with TRBD1. Germline lookup yields CDR1 KGHDR and CDR2 SFDVKD. The V and J ends lost 1 base and 4 bases, in that order; junction bases with no gene match: 5. This CDR3 region has 15 residues.

The V gene is TRBV6-1, the J gene TRBJ2-3, with TRBD2 matching 11 bases. Germline CDR1 MNHNS, CDR2 SASEGT. The J segment lost 4 bases and the V segment lost 3 bases, leaving 9 bases of the junction unmatched. The CDR3 spans 17 residues. For the CDR3, the DNA is TGTGCCAGCAGTGAGAGTATAATAGCGGGGGGGCCAGATACGCAGTATTTT. It encodes CASSESIIAGGPDTQYF.

This clone was seen more than once but under ten times. The chain joins TRBV5-1 to TRBJ2-5; perhaps TRBD2 as D (5 bases). V lost 4 bases, J lost 2 bases, and 12 bases lay in between. Germline V gene data show CDR1 as SGHRS and CDR2 as YFSETQ. The CDR3 sequence is 14 residues long. In DNA form, the CDR3 reads TGCGCCAGCAGCCCCTCTAGCACTCAAGAGACCCAGTACTTC. Encoded protein: CASSPSSTQETQYF.

This clone was seen once. This chain uses TRBV7-3 with TRBJ2-5; 10 bases map to TRBD1. The V gene's germline CDR1 is SGHTA and CDR2 FQGTGA. CDR3 length equals 14 residues. Trimming at V came to 5 bases and at J to 7 bases, leaving 7 bases not matched to a gene. The CDR3 loop is CASSRWDRGGTQYF. CDR3 bases: TGTGCCAGCAGCCGCTGGGACAGGGGTGGGACCCAGTACTTC.

The rearrangement uses TRBV11-3 and TRBJ2-3; D is ambiguous. CDR3 size: 12 residues. Germline V gene data show CDR1 as SGHNT and CDR2 as YENEEA. The V and J ends lost 5 bases and 0 bases respectively, with 3 bases between them. The CDR3 is CASSESTDTQYF. CDR3 nucleotide sequence: TGTGCCAGCAGCGAGAGCACAGATACGCAGTATTTT.

V and J are TRBV6-2 or TRBV6-3 and TRBJ1-6, with 7 bases identical to TRBD1. The length of the CDR3 is 15 residues. Per germline, CDR1 MNHEY and CDR2 SVGEGT. Trimming took 2 bases from V and 7 from J; bases not matched to a gene: 5. CDR3 in amino acids: CASSYEGTANSPLHF. CDR3 nucleotides: TGTGCCAGCAGTTACGAGGGGACAGCCAATTCACCCCTCCACTTT.

The rearrangement uses TRBV5-4 and TRBJ2-6, with 10 bases identical to TRBD1. Germline V CDR1 and CDR2: SGHNT, YYREEE (reference sequence). The CDR3 is 16 amino acids. V gave up 5 bases and J gave up 2 bases; unmatched junction bases: 4. The CDR3 here is CASRPGQGAGANVLTF. The CDR3 DNA sequence: TGTGCCAGCAGACCCGGACAGGGGGCTGGGGCCAACGTCCTGACTTTC.

The rearrangement links TRBV5-1 to TRBJ2-3, with D hard to call. The V gene lost 3 bases and the J gene lost 2 bases, with 10 bases spanning the gap. This CDR3 contains 14 residues. Germline values: CDR1 SGHRS, CDR2 YFSETQ. The CDR3 DNA is TGCGCCAGCAGCTCTACCACCCACACAGATACGCAGTATTTT. Amino acids: CASSSTTHTDTQYF.

The gene calls are TRBV29-1 and TRBJ1-5; weak D call: TRBD1 (6 bases). V was cut by 5 bases and J by 3 bases, with 17 bases left in between. The CDR3 totals 15 residues. Germline V CDR1 and CDR2: SQVTM, ANQGSEA. CDR3 bases: TGCAGCGTTTCGGGGGGCACTTCCTCCAATCAGCCCCAGCATTTT. This translates into CSVSGGTSSNQPQHF.

This clone was detected only a few times. The chain recombines TRBV28 with TRBJ1-4; 8 nucleotides align to TRBD1. The CDR3 has 15 amino acids. CDR1 is MDHEN and CDR2 is SYDVKM in the germline V gene. V shed 4 bases and J 8 bases; nucleotides not matched to a gene: 9. The CDR3 DNA reads TGTGCCAGCAGTTCCCCCGGGACAGGCAAGGAAAAACTGTTTTTT. Protein: CASSSPGTGKEKLFF.

This clone was counted a few times. The chain employs TRBV4-2 and TRBJ2-7, with 8 nucleotides matching TRBD1. This CDR3 has 15 amino acids. The J segment lost 2 bases and the V segment lost 1 base, leaving 4 bases of the junction unmatched. Germline V gene data show CDR1 as LGHNA and CDR2 as YNFKEQ. CDR3 DNA sequence: TGTGCCAGCAGCCAAGGGCAGGGGGCCGCCTACGAGCAGTACTTC. It is translated as CASSQGQGAAYEQYF.